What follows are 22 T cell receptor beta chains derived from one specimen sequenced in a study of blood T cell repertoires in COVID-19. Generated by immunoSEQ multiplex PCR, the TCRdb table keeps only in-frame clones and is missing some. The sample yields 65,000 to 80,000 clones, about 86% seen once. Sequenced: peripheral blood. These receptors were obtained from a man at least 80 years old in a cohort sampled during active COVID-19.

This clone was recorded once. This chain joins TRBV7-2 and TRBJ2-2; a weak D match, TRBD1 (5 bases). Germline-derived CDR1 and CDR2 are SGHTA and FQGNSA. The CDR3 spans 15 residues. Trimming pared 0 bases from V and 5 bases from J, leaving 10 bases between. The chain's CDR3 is CASSLATGPTGELFF. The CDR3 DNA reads TGTGCCAGCAGCTTAGCAACAGGCCCAACCGGGGAGCTGTTTTTT.

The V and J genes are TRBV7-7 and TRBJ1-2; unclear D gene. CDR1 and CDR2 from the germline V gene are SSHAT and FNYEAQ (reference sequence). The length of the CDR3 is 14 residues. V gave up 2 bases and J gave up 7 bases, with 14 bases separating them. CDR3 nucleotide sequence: TGTGCCAGCAGCTTAACCGACACGTTCGCTGGCTACACCTTC. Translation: CASSLTDTFAGYTF. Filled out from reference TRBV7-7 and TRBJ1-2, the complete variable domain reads GAGVSQSPRYKVTKRGQDVTLRCDPISSHATLYWYQQALGQGPEFLTYFNYEAQPDKSGLPSDRFSAERPEGSISTLTIQRTEQRDSAMYRCASSLTDTFAGYTFGSGTRLTVV.

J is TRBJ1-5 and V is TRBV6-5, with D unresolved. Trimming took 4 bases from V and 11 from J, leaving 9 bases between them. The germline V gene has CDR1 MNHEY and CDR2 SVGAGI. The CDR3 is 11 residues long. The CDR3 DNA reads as TGTGCCAGCAGTTGGCAGGCAGCCCAGCATTTT. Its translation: CASSWQAAQHF.

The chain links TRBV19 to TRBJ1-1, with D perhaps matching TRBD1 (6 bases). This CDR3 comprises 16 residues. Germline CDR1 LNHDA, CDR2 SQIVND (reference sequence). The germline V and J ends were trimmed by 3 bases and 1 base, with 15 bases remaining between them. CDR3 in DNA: TGTGCCAGTAGTATCCCCTTCTCGACAGGGAACACTGAAGCTTTCTTT. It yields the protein CASSIPFSTGNTEAFF.

Here the CDR3 reads CATSRDRSRNSPLHF. In nucleotides, the CDR3 is TGTGCCACCAGCAGAGACAGGTCGAGAAATTCACCCCTCCACTTT. This sequence joins TRBV15 and TRBJ1-6; D is uncertain. V dropped 0 bases and J dropped 7 bases, with 10 bases sitting between them. Germline CDR1 and CDR2: LNHNV and YYDKDF (reference sequence). This CDR3 region has 15 residues. Combining the CDR3 with reference TRBV15 and TRBJ1-6 gives the whole variable domain DAMVIQNPRYQVTQFGKPVTLSCSQTLNHNVMYWYQQKSSQAPKLLFHYYDKDFNNEADTPDNFQSRRPNTSFCFLDIRSPGLGDTAMYLCATSRDRSRNSPLHFGNGTRLTVT.

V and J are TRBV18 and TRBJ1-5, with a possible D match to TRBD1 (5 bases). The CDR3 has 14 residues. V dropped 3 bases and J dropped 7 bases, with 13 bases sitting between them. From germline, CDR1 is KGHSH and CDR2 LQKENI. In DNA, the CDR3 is TGTGCCAGCTCACCCTCAGGGTTAGGCCAGCCCCAGCATTTT. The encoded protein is CASSPSGLGQPQHF.

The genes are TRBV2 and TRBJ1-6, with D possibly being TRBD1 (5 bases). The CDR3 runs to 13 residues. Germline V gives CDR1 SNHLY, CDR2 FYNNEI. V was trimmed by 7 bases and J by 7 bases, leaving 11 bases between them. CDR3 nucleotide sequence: TGTGCCAGCAACCCAGGGTTCAATTCACCCCTCCACTTT. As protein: CASNPGFNSPLHF.

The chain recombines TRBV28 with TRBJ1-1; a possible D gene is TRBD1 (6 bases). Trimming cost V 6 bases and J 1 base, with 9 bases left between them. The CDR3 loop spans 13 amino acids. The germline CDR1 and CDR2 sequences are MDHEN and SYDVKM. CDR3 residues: CASRRRGNTEAFF. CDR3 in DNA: TGTGCCAGCAGACGCAGGGGGAACACTGAAGCTTTCTTT.

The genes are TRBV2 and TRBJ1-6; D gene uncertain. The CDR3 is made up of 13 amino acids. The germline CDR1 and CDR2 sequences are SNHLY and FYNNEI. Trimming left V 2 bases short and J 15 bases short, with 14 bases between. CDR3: CASSERVEGLLHF. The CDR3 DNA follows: TGTGCCAGCAGTGAAAGGGTAGAGGGTCTCCTCCACTTT.

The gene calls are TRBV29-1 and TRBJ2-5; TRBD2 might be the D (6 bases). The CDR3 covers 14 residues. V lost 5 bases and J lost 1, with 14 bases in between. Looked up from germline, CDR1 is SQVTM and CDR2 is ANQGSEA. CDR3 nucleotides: TGCAGCGTTACGGGGGAGCGCCGCCAAGAGACCCAGTACTTC. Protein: CSVTGERRQETQYF. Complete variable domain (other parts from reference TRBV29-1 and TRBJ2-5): SAVISQKPSRDICQRGTSLTIQCQVDSQVTMMFWYRQQPGQSLTLIATANQGSEATYESGFVIDKFPISRPNLTFSTLTVSNMSPEDSSIYLCSVTGERRQETQYFGPGTRLLVL.

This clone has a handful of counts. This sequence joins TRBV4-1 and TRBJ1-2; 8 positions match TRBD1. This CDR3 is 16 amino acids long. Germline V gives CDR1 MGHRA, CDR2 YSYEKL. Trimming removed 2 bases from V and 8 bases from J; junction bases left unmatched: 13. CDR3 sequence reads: CASSQWGRQGSGGYTF. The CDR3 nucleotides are TGCGCCAGCAGCCAATGGGGTAGACAGGGGTCGGGCGGCTACACCTTC.

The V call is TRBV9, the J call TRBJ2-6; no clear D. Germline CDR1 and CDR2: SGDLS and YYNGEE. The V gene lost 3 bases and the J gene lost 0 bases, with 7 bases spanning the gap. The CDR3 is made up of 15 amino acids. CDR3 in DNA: TGTGCCAGCAGCGCTATGAACTCTGGGGCCAACGTCCTGACTTTC. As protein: CASSAMNSGANVLTF.

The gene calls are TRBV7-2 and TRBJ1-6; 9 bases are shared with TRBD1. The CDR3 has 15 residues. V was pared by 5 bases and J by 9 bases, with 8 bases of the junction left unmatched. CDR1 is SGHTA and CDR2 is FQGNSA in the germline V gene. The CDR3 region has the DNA TGTGCCAGCAGCGTACAGGGGGCGCAGGGTTCACCCCTCCACTTT. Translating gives CASSVQGAQGSPLHF.

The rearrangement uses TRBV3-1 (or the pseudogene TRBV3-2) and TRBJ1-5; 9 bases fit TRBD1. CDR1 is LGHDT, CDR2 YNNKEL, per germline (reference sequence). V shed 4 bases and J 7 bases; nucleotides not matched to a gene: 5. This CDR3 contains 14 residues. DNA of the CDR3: TGTGCCAGCAGCCTACAGGGGGCTCACCAGCCCCAGCATTTT. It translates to CASSLQGAHQPQHF.

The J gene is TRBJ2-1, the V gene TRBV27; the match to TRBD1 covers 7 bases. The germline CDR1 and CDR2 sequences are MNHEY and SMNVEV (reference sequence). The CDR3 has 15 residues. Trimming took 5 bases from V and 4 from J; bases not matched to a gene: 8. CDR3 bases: TGTGCCAGCAGTGCCACGGGACAGCCTTACAATGAGCAGTTCTTC. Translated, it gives CASSATGQPYNEQFF.

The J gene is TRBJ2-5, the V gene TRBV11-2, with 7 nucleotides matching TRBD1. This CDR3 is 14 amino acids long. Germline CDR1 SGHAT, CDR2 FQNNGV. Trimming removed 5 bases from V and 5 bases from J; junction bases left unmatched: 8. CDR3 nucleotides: TGTGCCAGCAGCAAACAGGGGACGGGGGAGACCCAGTACTTC. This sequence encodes CASSKQGTGETQYF.

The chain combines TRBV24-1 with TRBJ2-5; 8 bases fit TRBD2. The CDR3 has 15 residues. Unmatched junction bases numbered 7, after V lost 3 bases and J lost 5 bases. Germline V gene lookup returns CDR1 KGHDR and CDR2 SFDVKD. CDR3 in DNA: TGTGCCACCAGTGATCCCACTAGCGGTATCGAGACCCAGTACTTC. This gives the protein CATSDPTSGIETQYF.

This CDR3 is CASSFSQADTQYF. The CDR3 bases are TGTGCCAGCAGTTTCTCTCAGGCAGATACGCAGTATTTT. The chain employs TRBV6-6 and TRBJ2-3; D is unresolved. In germline, CDR1 is MNHNY, CDR2 SVGAGI (reference sequence). The CDR3 sequence is 13 residues long. V was cut by 4 bases and J by 4 bases, with 9 bases left in between.

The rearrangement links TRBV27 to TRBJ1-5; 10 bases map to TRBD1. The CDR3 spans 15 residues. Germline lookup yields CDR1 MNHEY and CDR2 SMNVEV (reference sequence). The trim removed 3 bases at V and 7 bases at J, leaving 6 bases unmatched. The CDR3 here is CASSFGTGVTQPQHF. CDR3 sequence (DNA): TGTGCCAGCAGTTTCGGGACAGGGGTTACCCAGCCCCAGCATTTT.

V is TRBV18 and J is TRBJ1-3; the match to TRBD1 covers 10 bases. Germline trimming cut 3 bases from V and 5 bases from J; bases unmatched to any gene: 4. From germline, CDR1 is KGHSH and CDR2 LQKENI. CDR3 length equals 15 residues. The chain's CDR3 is CASSPTGQGRNTIYF. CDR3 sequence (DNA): TGTGCCAGCTCACCCACGGGACAGGGGAGAAACACCATATATTTT.

The CDR3 protein is CASSPHRDQPQHF. The DNA for the CDR3 is TGTGCCAGCAGCCCCCACAGGGATCAGCCCCAGCATTTT. The V gene is TRBV7-2, the J gene TRBJ1-5, with D possibly matching TRBD1 (6 bases). V lost 5 bases and J lost 5, with 10 bases in between. In germline, CDR1 is SGHTA, CDR2 FQGNSA. The length of the CDR3 is 13 residues. Full variable domain (missing parts from reference TRBV7-2 and TRBJ1-5): GAGVSQSPSNKVTEKGKDVELRCDPISGHTALYWYRQSLGQGLEFLIYFQGNSAPDKSGLPSDRFSAERTGGSVSTLTIQRTQQEDSAVYLCASSPHRDQPQHFGDGTRLSIL.

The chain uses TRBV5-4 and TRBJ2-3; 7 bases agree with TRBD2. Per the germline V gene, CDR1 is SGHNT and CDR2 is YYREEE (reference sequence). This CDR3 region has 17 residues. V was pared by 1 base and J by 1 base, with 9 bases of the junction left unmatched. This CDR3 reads CASSLNVGGRGTDTQYF. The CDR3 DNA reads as TGTGCCAGCAGCTTGAACGTGGGGGGGAGAGGCACAGATACGCAGTATTTT.